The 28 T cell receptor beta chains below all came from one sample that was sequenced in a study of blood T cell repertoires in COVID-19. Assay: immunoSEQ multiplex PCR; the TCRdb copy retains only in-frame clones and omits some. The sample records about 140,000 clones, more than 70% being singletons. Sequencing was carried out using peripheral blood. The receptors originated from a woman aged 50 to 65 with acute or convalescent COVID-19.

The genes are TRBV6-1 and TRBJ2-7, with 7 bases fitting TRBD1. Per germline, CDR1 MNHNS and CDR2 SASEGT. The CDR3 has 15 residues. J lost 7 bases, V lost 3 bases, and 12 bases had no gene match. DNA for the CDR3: TGTGCCAGCAGTGACCCTAGGGGACAGACGCGGGAGCAGTACTTC. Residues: CASSDPRGQTREQYF.

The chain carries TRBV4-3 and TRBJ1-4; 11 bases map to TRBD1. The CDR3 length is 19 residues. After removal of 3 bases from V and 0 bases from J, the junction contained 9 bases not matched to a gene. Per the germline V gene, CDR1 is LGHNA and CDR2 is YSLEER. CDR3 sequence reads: CASSQGDRGVGATNEKLFF. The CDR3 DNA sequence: TGCGCCAGCAGCCAGGGGGACAGGGGGGTAGGGGCAACTAATGAAAAACTGTTTTTT.

The DNA of the CDR3 is TGTGCCAGCACCAAAACCGGGACAGTCGAGTCACCCCTCCACTTT. It encodes CASTKTGTVESPLHF. The chain is built from TRBV19 and TRBJ1-6; 7 bases fit TRBD1. CDR1 and CDR2 (germline): LNHDA, SQIVND (reference sequence). The ends lost 9 bases at V and 10 bases at J; junction bases unmatched: 15. The CDR3 spans 15 residues.

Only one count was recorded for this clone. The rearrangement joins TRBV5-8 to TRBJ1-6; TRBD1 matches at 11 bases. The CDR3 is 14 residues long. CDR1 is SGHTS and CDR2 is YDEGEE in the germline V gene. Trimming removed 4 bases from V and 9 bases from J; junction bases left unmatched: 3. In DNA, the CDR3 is TGTGCCAGCAGCGCGGGACAGGGGGGTTCACCCCTCCACTTT. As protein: CASSAGQGGSPLHF.

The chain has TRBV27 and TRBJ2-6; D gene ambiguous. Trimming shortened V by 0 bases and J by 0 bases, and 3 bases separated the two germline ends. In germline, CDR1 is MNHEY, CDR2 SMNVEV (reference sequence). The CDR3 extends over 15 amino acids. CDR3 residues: CASSLSRSGANVLTF. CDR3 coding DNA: TGTGCCAGCAGTTTATCGCGCTCTGGGGCCAACGTCCTGACTTTC.

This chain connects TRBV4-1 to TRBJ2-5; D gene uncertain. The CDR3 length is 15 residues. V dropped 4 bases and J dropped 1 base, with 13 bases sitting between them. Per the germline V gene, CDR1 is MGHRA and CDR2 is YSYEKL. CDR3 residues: CASSPEPRPQETQYF. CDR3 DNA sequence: TGCGCCAGCAGCCCTGAGCCTAGACCCCAAGAGACCCAGTACTTC.

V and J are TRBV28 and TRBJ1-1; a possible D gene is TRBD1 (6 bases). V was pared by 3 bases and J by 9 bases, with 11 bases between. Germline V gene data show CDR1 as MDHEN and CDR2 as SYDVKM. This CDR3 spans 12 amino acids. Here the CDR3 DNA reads TGTGCCAGCAGTTTGGGAGGGGGTAAAGCTTTCTTT. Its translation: CASSLGGGKAFF.

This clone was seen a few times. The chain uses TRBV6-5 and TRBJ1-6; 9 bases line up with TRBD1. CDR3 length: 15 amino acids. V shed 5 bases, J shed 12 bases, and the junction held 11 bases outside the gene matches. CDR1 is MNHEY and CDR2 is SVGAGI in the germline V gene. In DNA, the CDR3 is TGTGCCAGCAGTCCGGACAGGGGAACAGTTATACCCCTCCACTTT. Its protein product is CASSPDRGTVIPLHF.

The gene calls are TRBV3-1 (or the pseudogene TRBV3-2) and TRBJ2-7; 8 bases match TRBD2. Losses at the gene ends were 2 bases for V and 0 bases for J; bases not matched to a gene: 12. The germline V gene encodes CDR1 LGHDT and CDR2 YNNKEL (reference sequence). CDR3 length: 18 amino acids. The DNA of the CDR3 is TGTGCCAGCAGCCAACTGTGGGCAAGCGGGGGAGACTCCTACGAGCAGTACTTC. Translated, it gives CASSQLWASGGDSYEQYF.

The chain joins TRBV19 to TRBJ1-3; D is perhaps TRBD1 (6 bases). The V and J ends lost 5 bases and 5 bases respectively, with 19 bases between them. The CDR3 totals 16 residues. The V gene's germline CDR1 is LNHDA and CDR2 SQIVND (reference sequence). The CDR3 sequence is CASSSGTDSGRNTIYF. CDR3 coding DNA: TGTGCCAGTAGTTCGGGGACGGACAGTGGAAGAAACACCATATATTTT.

CDR3 in DNA: TGTGCCAGCAGCCTCGAGACTAGTGGCTACACCTTC. This encodes CASSLETSGYTF. The gene calls are TRBV7-8 and TRBJ1-2, with unresolved D. The CDR3 sequence is 12 residues long. Germline CDR1 SGHVS, CDR2 FQNEAQ. Trimming took off 5 bases at V and 7 bases at J, with 11 bases between the two ends.

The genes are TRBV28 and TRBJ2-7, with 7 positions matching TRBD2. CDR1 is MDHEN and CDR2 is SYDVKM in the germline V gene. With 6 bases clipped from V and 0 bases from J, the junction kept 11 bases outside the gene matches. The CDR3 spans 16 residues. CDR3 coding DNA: TGTGCCAGCAGAGAAAGCGGGATCTCCCCCTCCTACGAGCAGTACTTC. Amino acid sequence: CASRESGISPSYEQYF.

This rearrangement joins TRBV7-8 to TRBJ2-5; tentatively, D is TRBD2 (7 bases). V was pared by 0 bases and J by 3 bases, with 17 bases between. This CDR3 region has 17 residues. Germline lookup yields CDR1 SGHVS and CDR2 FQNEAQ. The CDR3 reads CASSLAPRGAREETQYF. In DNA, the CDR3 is TGTGCCAGCAGCTTAGCGCCTCGGGGGGCCAGGGAAGAGACCCAGTACTTC.

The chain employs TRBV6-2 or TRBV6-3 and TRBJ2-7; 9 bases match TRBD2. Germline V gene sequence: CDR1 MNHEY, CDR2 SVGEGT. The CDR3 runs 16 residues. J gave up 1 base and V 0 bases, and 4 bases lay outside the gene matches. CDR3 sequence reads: CASSYSPSGGSYEQYF. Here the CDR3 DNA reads TGTGCCAGCAGTTACTCTCCCAGCGGGGGGTCCTACGAGCAGTACTTC.

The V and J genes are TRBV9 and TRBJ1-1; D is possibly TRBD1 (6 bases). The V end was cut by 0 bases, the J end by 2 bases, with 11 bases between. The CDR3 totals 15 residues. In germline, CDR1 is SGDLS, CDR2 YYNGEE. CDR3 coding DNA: TGTGCCAGCAGCGTAGCCCCAGGGGATAACACTGAAGCTTTCTTT. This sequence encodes CASSVAPGDNTEAFF. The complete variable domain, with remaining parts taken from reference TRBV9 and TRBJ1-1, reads DSGVTQTPKHLITATGQRVTLRCSPRSGDLSVYWYQQSLDQGLQFLIQYYNGEERAKGNILERFSAQQFPDLHSELNLSSLELGDSALYFCASSVAPGDNTEAFFGQGTRLTVV.

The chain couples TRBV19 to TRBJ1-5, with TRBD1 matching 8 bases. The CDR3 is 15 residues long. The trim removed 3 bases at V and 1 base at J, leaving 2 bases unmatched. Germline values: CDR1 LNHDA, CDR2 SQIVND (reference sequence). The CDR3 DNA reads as TGTGCCAGTAGTATCCAGGGGGCGAGCAATCAGCCCCAGCATTTT. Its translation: CASSIQGASNQPQHF.

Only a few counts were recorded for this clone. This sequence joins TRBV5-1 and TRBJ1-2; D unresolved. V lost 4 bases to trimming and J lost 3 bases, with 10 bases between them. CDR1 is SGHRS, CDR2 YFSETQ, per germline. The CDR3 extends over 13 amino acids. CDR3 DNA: TGCGCCAGCAGCGAGGGAGCGGACTATGGCTACACCTTC. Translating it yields CASSEGADYGYTF.

CDR3 in DNA: TGTGCCAGCAGCCAAGGCCTGGACAGGGGAAACTATGGCTACACCTTC. Amino acids: CASSQGLDRGNYGYTF. The chain carries TRBV4-2 and TRBJ1-2, with 9 bases aligning to TRBD1. Unmatched junction bases numbered 5, after V lost 1 base and J lost 2 bases. CDR1 is LGHNA and CDR2 is YNFKEQ in the germline V gene. The CDR3 runs 16 residues.

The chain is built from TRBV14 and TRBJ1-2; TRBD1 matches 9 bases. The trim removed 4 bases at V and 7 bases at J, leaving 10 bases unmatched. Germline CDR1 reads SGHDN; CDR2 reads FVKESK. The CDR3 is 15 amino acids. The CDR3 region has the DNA TGTGCCAGCAGCCCTCCCGGGACAGGGCTCAGTGGCTACACCTTC. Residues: CASSPPGTGLSGYTF.

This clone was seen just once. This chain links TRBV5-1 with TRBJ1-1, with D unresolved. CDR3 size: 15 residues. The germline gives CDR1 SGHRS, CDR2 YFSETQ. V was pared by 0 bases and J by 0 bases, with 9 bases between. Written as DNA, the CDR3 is TGCGCCAGCAGCTTGGGGCACAGTCTGAACACTGAAGCTTTCTTT. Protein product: CASSLGHSLNTEAFF.

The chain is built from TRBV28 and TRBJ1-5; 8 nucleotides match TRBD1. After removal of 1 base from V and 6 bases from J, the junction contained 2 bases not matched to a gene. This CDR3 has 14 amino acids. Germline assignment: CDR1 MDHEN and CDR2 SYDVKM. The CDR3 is CASSLYRGTQPQHF. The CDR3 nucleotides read TGTGCCAGCAGTTTATACAGGGGGACTCAGCCCCAGCATTTT.

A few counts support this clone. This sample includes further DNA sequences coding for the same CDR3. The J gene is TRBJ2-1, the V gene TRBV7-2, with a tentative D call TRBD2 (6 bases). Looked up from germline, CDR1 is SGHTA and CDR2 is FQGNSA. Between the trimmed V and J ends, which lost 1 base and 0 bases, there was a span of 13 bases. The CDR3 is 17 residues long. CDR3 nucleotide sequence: TGTGCCAGCAGCTTAGTGGGGGGATTGAGCTCCTACAATGAGCAGTTCTTC. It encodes CASSLVGGLSSYNEQFF.

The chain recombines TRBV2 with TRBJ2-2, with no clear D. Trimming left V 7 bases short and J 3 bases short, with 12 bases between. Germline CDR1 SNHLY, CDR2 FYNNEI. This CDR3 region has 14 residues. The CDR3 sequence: CASIFAPDTGELFF. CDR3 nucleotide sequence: TGTGCCAGCATTTTCGCTCCAGACACCGGGGAGCTGTTTTTT.

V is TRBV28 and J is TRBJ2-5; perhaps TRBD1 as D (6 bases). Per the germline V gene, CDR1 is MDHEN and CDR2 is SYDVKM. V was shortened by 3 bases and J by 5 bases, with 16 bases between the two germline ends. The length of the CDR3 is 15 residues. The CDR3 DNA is TGTGCCAGCAGTTTCACACGACAGGATTGGGAGACCCAGTACTTC. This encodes CASSFTRQDWETQYF.

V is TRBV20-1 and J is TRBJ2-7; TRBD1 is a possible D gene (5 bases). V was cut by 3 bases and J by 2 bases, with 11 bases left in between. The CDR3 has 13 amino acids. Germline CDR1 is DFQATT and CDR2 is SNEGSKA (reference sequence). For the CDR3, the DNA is TGCAGTGCTAGTTCGGACAAGACCTACGAGCAGTACTTC. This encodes CSASSDKTYEQYF.

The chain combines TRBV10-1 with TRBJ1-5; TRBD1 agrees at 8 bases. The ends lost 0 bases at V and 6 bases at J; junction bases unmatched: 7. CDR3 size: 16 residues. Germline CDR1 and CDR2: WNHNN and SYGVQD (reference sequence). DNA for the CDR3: TGCGCCAGCAGTGAGTCGCAGGGGGCAGGCGGTCAGCCCCAGCATTTT. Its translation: CASSESQGAGGQPQHF.

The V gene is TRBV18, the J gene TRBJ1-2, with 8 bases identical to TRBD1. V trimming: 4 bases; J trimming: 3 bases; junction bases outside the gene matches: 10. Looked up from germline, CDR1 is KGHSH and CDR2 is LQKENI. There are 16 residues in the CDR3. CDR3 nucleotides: TGTGCCAGCTCACATAGCGGACAGGGATTGGACTATGGCTACACCTTC. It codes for CASSHSGQGLDYGYTF.

CDR3: CASSDAGTGGGGEKLFF. The CDR3, as DNA: TGTGCCAGCAGTGACGCCGGGACAGGGGGCGGAGGGGAAAAACTGTTTTTT. This chain links TRBV6-1 with TRBJ1-4; 12 bases fit TRBD1. After removal of 3 bases from V and 8 bases from J, the junction contained 10 bases not matched to a gene. This CDR3 comprises 17 residues. Germline values: CDR1 MNHNS, CDR2 SASEGT.